Listed below are T cell receptor beta chains from one sample, sequenced in a study of shared clonotypes between healthy human individuals. The data were produced by immunoSEQ multiplex PCR, yet TCRdb's version contains in-frame clones alone and is incomplete. The sample lists fewer than 1.8 million clones, approximately 98.5% occurring once. Sequences were obtained from naive CD4+ T cells sorted from blood. The receptors were gathered from a man aged 30 to 45 in good health. Each CDR3 is given with its conserved first and last residue. The D gene is left open where the match is weak. Expanded clones get a size class; other rows say once, few or many, or leave the size out.

D: .; length: 13; size: .; J: TRBJ2-3; V: TRBV7-2; CDR3: CASSPQRRDTQYF; DNA: TGTGCCAGCAGCCCCCAGAGACGAGATACGCAGTATTTT
D: TRBD2; length: 16; size: .; J: TRBJ2-2; V: TRBV15; CDR3: CATSREASGRPGELFF; DNA: TGTGCCACCAGCAGAGAGGCTAGCGGGAGGCCCGGGGAGCTGTTTTTT
D: TRBD1; length: 12; size: .; J: TRBJ1-2; V: TRBV29-1; CDR3: CSAAQGAYGYTF; DNA: TGCAGCGCCGCACAGGGGGCCTATGGCTACACCTTC
D: .; length: 10; size: once; J: TRBJ2-7; V: TRBV20-1; CDR3: CSASRTEQYF; DNA: TGCAGTGCTAGTAGAACCGAGCAGTACTTC
D: .; length: 13; size: .; J: TRBJ2-7; V: TRBV14; CDR3: CAGGRALSYEQYF; DNA: TGTGCCGGAGGGCGAGCGTTATCCTACGAGCAGTACTTC
D: .; length: 13; size: .; J: TRBJ2-3; V: TRBV7-7; CDR3: CASSLVEDDTQYF; DNA: TGTGCTAGCAGCTTAGTTGAGGACGATACGCAGTATTTT
D: .; length: 15; size: .; J: TRBJ2-2; V: TRBV7-2; CDR3: CASVSRPGYTGELFF; DNA: TGTGCCAGCGTCTCGAGGCCCGGGTACACCGGGGAGCTGTTTTTT
D: .; length: 13; size: .; J: TRBJ2-7; V: TRBV11-2; CDR3: CASGYRSTYEQYF; DNA: TGTGCCAGCGGCTACAGGTCCACCTACGAGCAGTACTTC
D: TRBD2; length: 15; size: .; J: TRBJ2-7; V: TRBV6-6; CDR3: CASSTQREGRYEQYF; DNA: TGTGCCAGCAGTACCCAGCGGGAGGGCCGGTACGAGCAGTACTTC
D: TRBD1; length: 14; size: .; J: TRBJ1-1; V: TRBV6-5; CDR3: CASSRTGGWAEAFF; DNA: TGTGCCAGCAGTAGGACAGGAGGTTGGGCTGAAGCTTTCTTT
D: TRBD2; length: 14; size: .; J: TRBJ2-1; V: TRBV5-1; CDR3: CASSTSGVYNEQFF; DNA: TGCGCCAGCAGTACTAGCGGGGTTTACAATGAGCAGTTCTTC
D: TRBD1; length: 15; size: .; J: TRBJ1-4; V: TRBV6-1; CDR3: CASSIDRVPNEKLFF; DNA: TGTGCCAGCAGTATTGACAGGGTTCCTAATGAAAAACTGTTTTTT
D: .; length: 15; size: .; J: TRBJ1-1; V: TRBV14; CDR3: CASRISTGMNTEAFF; DNA: TGTGCCAGCCGAATCAGCACGGGGATGAACACTGAAGCTTTCTTT
D: .; length: 13; size: .; J: TRBJ2-7; V: TRBV10-3; CDR3: CAISAQGLYEQYF; DNA: TGTGCCATCAGTGCCCAGGGTCTCTACGAGCAGTACTTC
D: .; length: 16; size: .; J: TRBJ2-7; V: TRBV28; CDR3: CASSPNRWGRVTEQYF; DNA: TGTGCCAGCAGTCCCAACCGGTGGGGCAGGGTTACCGAGCAGTACTTC
D: TRBD1; length: 14; size: .; J: TRBJ1-5; V: TRBV7-9; CDR3: CASSLSGQGQPQHF; DNA: TGTGCCAGCAGCTTATCGGGACAGGGCCAGCCCCAGCATTTT
D: .; length: 14; size: .; J: TRBJ1-1; V: TRBV6-5; CDR3: CASSSGARGTEAFF; DNA: TGTGCCAGCAGTTCTGGGGCAAGGGGCACTGAAGCTTTCTTT